This entry concerns a single T cell receptor (beta chain). The data were taken from a study of blood T cell repertoires in COVID-19. Overall study context: Samples came from the United States, Italy and Spain, spanning acute and convalescent COVID-19.

The CDR3 extends over 15 amino acids. Trimming cost V 0 bases and J 2 bases, with 11 bases left between them. Germline V CDR1 and CDR2: SGDLS, YYNGEE. Source study methods: Estimated nucleated cell counts came from reference gene primer amplification. Sequencing was performed with immunoSEQ multiplex PCR; in TCRdb, only in-frame clones are kept and a portion is missing. D and trimming come from the DNA, and the V and J calls and clone size come from that table. Of 65,000 to 100,000 clones listed, roughly 80% were seen once; the top ten hold less than 20%. Source material: peripheral blood. The source is a woman older than 75 with acute or convalescent COVID-19. The chain couples TRBV9 to TRBJ1-2; no clear D gene. The CDR3 nucleotides are TGTGCCAGCAGCGTAGGGGGAGGTATAAACTATGGCTACACCTTC. Protein: CASSVGGGINYGYTF.